The 7 T cell receptor beta chains below were found in one sample sequenced in a study of blood T cell repertoires in COVID-19. Using immunoSEQ multiplex PCR, the repertoire was profiled, and TCRdb retains in-frame clones only, with some absent. Of about 250,000 clones listed, about 85% are singletons. Sample: peripheral blood. These receptors all come from an elderly woman with acute or convalescent COVID-19.

The genes are TRBV5-6 and TRBJ1-2, with a tentative D call TRBD1 (6 bases). V was clipped by 0 bases and J by 2 bases, with 11 bases between them. The CDR3 has 15 residues. CDR1 SGHDT and CDR2 YYEEEE come from the germline V gene. CDR3 in amino acids: CASSLAPGDNYGYTF. The CDR3 DNA follows: TGTGCCAGCAGCTTGGCGCCAGGGGACAACTATGGCTACACCTTC. Full variable domain (rest looked up from reference TRBV5-6 and TRBJ1-2): DAGVTQSPTHLIKTRGQQVTLRCSPKSGHDTVSWYQQALGQGPQFIFQYYEEEERQRGNFPDRFSGHQFPNYSSELNVNALLLGDSALYLCASSLAPGDNYGYTFGSGTRLTVV.

A single count supports this clone. V usage is TRBV5-1 and J usage is TRBJ1-4, with D perhaps matching TRBD1 (6 bases). The V end was cut by 4 bases, the J end by 5 bases, with 18 bases between. The length of the CDR3 is 16 residues. Germline V gene lookup returns CDR1 SGHRS and CDR2 YFSETQ. The CDR3 DNA sequence: TGCGCCAGCAGCGTTAGTCGTGGGGGGGGCAATGAAAAACTGTTTTTT. Its protein is CASSVSRGGGNEKLFF.

V is TRBV28 and J is TRBJ1-4; 7 bases match TRBD1. With V trimmed by 5 bases and J by 5 bases, 5 bases remained unmatched. The CDR3 has 14 amino acids. CDR1 is MDHEN and CDR2 is SYDVKM in the germline V gene. In DNA form, the CDR3 reads TGTGCCAGCAGTCGTCCGGGACAGAATGAAAAACTGTTTTTT. Translating it yields CASSRPGQNEKLFF.

The J gene is TRBJ1-6, the V gene TRBV5-4, with TRBD1 matching 8 bases. In germline, CDR1 is SGHNT, CDR2 YYREEE (reference sequence). This CDR3 is 15 amino acids long. V lost 0 bases and J lost 6; bases outside the gene matches: 2. The CDR3 sequence is CASSLDRGFNSPLHF. CDR3 nucleotides: TGTGCCAGCAGCTTGGACAGGGGGTTTAATTCACCCCTCCACTTT.

The chain combines TRBV14 with TRBJ1-2, with 11 bases fitting TRBD1. This CDR3 comprises 18 residues. Trimming removed 0 bases from V and 4 bases from J; junction bases left unmatched: 10. Germline loops: CDR1 SGHDN, CDR2 FVKESK. CDR3 sequence: CASSQDWDRGSLLYGYTF. CDR3 nucleotides: TGTGCCAGCAGCCAAGATTGGGACAGGGGGTCCCTTCTCTATGGCTACACCTTC.

V and J are TRBV3-1 (or the pseudogene TRBV3-2) and TRBJ1-2, with 11 positions matching TRBD1. From germline, CDR1 is LGHDT and CDR2 YNNKEL (reference sequence). The junction had 2 bases not matched to a gene; V was cut back by 0 bases and J by 8 bases. This CDR3 spans 14 amino acids. CDR3 protein: CASSQDGTGGGYTF. CDR3 bases: TGTGCCAGCAGCCAAGATGGGACAGGGGGGGGCTACACCTTC.

The chain couples TRBV11-2 to TRBJ1-6, with 8 positions matching TRBD1. The CDR3 length is 15 residues. The V gene's germline CDR1 is SGHAT and CDR2 FQNNGV. The V and J ends lost 2 bases and 9 bases, in that order; junction bases with no gene match: 6. In DNA, the CDR3 is TGTGCCAGCAGCTTACGAGGGACAGGACTTTCACCCCTCCACTTT. It is translated as CASSLRGTGLSPLHF.